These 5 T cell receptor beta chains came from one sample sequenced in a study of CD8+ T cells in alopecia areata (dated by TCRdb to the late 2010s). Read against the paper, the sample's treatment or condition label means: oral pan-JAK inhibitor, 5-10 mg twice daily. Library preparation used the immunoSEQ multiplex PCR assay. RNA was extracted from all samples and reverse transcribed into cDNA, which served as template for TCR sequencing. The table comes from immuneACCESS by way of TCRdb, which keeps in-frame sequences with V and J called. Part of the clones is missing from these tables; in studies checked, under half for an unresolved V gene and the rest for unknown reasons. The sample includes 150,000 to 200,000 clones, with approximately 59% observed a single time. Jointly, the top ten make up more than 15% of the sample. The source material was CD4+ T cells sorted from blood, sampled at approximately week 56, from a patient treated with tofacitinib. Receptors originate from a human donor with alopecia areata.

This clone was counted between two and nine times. The CDR3 DNA is TGCGCCAGCAGCCAAGATCGGGGAGTCTCGGGGGAGCTGTTTTTT. Its translation is CASSQDRGVSGELFF. V usage is TRBV4-1 and J usage is TRBJ2-2; D might be TRBD2 (5 bases). V dropped 0 bases and J dropped 8 bases, with 13 bases sitting between them. Germline lookup yields CDR1 MGHRA and CDR2 YSYEKL. CDR3 length: 15 residues.

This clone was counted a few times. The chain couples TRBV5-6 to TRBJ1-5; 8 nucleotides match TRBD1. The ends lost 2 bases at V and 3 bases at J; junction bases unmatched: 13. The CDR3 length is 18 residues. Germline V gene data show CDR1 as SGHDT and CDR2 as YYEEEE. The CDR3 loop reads CASSFRGVGTGVNQPQHF. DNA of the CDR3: TGTGCCAGCAGCTTCCGGGGAGTCGGGACAGGCGTCAATCAGCCCCAGCATTTT. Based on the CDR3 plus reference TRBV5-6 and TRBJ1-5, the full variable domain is DAGVTQSPTHLIKTRGQQVTLRCSPKSGHDTVSWYQQALGQGPQFIFQYYEEEERQRGNFPDRFSGHQFPNYSSELNVNALLLGDSALYLCASSFRGVGTGVNQPQHFGDGTRLSIL.

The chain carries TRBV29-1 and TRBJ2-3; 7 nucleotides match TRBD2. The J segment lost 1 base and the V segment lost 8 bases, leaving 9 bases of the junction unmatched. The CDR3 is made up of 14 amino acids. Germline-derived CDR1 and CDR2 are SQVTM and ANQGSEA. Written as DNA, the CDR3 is TGCAGCATGTACGGGGGGTTGGGCACAGATACGCAGTATTTT. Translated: CSMYGGLGTDTQYF.

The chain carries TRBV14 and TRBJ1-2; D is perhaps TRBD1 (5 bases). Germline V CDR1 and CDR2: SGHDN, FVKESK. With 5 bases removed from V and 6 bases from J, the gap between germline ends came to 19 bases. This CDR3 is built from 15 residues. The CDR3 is CASSTLRGTYNGYTF. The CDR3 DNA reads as TGTGCCAGCAGCACCTTGCGAGGGACCTATAATGGCTACACCTTC.

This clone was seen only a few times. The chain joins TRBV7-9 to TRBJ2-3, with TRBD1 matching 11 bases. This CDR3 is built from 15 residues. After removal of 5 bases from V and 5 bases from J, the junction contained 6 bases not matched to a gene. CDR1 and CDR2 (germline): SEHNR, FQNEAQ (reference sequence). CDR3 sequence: CASSARDRGRDTQYF. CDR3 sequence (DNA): TGTGCCAGCAGCGCCCGGGACAGGGGGAGAGATACGCAGTATTTT.